This TCR beta chain was sequenced for a study of control samples from healthy donors and cancer patients. Profiling relied on immunoSEQ multiplex PCR, and the TCRdb table lists in-frame clones only, not all of them. Of fewer than 70,000 clones in the sample, 87% were seen once. Per germline, CDR1 MDHEN and CDR2 SYDVKM. V lost 7 bases, J lost 5 bases, and 5 bases stayed unmatched. The CDR3 extends over 13 amino acids. The chain combines TRBV28 with TRBJ2-3, with 8 nucleotides matching TRBD2. The specimen was PBMCs. The TCR originated in a man in his sixties with head and neck cancer. CDR3 in DNA: TGTGCCAGCACTCTTAGCGGGGAAGATACGCAGTATTTT. It codes for CASTLSGEDTQYF.